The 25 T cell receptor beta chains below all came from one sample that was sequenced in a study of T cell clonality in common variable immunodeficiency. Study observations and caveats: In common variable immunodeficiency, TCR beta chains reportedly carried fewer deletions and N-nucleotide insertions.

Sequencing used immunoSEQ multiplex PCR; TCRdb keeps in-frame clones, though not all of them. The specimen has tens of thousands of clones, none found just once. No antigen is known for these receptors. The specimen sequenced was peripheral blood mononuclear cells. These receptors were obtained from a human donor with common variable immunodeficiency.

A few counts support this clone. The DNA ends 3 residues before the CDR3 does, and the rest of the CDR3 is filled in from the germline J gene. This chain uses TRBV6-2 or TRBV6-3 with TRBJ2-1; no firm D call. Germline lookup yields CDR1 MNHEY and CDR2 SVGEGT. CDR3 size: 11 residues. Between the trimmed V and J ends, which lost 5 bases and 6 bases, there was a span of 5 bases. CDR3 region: CASSLSNEQFF. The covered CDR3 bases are TGTGCCAGCAGTCTATCCAATGAG.

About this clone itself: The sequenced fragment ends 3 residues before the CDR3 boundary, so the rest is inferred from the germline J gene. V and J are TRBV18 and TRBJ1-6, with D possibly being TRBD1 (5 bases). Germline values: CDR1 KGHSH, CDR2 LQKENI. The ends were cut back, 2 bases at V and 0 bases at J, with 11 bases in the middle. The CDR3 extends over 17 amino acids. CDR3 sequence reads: CASSPYGGSSYNSPLHF. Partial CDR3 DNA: TGTGCCAGCTCACCATACGGGGGGAGCTCCTATAATTCACCC.

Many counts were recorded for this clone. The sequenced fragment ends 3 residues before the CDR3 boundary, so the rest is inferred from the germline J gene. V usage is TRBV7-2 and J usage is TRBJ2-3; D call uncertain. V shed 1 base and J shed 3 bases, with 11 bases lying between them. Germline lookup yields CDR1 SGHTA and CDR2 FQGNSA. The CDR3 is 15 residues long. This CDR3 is CASSLGAVFTDTQYF. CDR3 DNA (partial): TGTGCCAGCAGCTTAGGGGCAGTATTTACAGATACG.

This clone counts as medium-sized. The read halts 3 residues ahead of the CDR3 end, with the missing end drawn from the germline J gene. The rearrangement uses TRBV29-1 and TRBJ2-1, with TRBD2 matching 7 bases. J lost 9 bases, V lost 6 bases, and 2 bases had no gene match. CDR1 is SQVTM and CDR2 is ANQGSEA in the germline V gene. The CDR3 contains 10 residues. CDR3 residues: CSVRLAEQFF. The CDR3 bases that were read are TGCAGCGTCCGACTAGCTGAG.

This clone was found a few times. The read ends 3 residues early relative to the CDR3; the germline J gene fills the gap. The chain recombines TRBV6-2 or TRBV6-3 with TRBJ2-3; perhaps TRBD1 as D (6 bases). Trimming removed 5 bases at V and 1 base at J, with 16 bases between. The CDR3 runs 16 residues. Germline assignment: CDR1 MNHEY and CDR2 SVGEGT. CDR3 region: CASSHTTGGGTDTQYF. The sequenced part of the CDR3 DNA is TGTGCCAGCAGTCACACGACAGGCGGCGGCACAGATACG.

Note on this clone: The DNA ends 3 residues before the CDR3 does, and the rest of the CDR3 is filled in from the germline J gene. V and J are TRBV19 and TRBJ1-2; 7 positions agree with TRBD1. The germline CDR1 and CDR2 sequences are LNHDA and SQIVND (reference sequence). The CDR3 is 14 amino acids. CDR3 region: CASSIALTGSGYTF. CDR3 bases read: TGTGCCAGTAGTATAGCCCTGACAGGGTCCGGC.

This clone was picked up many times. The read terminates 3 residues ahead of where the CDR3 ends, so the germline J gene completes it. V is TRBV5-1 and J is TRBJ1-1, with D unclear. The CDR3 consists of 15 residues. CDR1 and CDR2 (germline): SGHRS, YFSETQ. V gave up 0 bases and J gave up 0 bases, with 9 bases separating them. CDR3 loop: CASSLVTVMNTEAFF. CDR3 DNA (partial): TGCGCCAGCAGCTTGGTTACAGTCATGAACACTGAA.

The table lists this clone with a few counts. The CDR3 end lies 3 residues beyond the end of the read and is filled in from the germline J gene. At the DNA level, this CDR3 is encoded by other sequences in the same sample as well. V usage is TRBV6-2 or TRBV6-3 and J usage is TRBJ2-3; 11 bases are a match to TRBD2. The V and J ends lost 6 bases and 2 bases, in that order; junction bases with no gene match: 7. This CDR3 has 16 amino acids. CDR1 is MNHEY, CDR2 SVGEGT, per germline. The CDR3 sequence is CASSLLAGALTDTQYF. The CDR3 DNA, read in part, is TGTGCCAGCAGCCTACTAGCGGGGGCCCTCACAGATACG.

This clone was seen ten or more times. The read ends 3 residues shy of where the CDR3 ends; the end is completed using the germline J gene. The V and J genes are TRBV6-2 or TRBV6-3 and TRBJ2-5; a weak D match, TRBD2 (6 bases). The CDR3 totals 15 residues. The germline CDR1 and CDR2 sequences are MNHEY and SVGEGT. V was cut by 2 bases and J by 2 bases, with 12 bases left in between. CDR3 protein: CASSYGTSLQETQYF. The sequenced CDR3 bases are TGTGCCAGCAGTTACGGAACTAGCCTACAAGAGACC.

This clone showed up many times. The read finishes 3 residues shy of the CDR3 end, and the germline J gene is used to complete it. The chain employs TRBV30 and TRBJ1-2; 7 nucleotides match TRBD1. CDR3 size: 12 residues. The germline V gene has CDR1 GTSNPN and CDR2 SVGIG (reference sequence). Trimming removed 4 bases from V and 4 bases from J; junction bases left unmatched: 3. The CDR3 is CAWTGTVYGYTF. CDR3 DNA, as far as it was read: TGTGCCTGGACCGGGACAGTCTATGGC.

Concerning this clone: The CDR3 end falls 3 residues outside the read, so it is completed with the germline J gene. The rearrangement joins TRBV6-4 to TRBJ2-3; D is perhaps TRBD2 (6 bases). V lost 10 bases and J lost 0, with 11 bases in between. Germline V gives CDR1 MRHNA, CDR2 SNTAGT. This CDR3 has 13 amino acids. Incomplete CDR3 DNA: TGTGCCACGCGGGACTCCAGCACAGATACG. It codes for CATRDSSTDT. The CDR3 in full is CATRDSSTDTQYF.

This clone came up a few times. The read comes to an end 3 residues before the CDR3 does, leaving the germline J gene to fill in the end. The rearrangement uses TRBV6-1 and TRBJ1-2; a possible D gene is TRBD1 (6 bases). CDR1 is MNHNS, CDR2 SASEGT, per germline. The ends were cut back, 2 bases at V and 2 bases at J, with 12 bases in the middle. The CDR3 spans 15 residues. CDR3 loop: CASSEPDRPNYGYTF. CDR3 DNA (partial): TGTGCCAGCAGTGAACCGGACAGACCCAACTATGGC.

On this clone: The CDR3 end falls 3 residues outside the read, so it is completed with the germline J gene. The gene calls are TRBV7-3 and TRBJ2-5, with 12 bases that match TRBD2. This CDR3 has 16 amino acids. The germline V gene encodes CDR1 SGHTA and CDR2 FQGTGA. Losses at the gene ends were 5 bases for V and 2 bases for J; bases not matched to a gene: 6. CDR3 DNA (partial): TGTGCCAGCAGCCCCCTAGCGGGGGGGCCTCAAGAGACC. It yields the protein CASSPLAGGPQET. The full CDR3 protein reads CASSPLAGGPQETQYF. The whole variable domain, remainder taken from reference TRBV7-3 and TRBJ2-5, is GAGVSQTPSNKVTEKGKYVELRCDPISGHTALYWYRQSLGQGPEFLIYFQGTGAADDSGLPNDRFFAVRPEGSVSTLKIQRTERGDSAVYLCASSPLAGGPQETQYFGPGTRLLVL.

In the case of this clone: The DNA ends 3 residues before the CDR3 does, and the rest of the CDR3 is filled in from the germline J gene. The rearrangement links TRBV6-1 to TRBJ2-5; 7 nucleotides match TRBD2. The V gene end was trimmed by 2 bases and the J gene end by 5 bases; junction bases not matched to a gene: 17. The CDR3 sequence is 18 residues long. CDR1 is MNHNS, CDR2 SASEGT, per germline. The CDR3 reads CASSEFPGGRGKGETQYF. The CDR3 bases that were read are TGTGCCAGCAGTGAATTCCCGGGGGGTCGGGGGAAAGGGGAGACC.

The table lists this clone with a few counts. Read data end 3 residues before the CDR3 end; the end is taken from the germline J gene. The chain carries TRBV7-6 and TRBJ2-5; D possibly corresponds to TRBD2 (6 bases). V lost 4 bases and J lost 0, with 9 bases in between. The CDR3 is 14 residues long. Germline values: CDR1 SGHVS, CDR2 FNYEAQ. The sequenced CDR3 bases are TGTGCCAGCAGCTCACTAGCCGACCAAGAGACC. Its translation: CASSSLADQET. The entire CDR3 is CASSSLADQETQYF. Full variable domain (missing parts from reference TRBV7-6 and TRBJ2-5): GAGVSQSPRYKVTKRGQDVALRCDPISGHVSLYWYRQALGQGPEFLTYFNYEAQQDKSGLPNDRFSAERPEGSISTLTIQRTEQRDSAMYRCASSSLADQETQYFGPGTRLLVL.

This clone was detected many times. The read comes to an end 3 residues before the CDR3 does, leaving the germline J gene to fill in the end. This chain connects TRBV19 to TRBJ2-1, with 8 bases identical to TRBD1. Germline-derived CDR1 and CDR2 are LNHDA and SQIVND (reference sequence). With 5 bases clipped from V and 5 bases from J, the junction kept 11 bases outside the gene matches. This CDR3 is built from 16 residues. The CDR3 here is CASSPLSGGVHNEQFF. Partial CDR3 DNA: TGTGCCAGTAGTCCCTTATCAGGGGGCGTACACAATGAG.

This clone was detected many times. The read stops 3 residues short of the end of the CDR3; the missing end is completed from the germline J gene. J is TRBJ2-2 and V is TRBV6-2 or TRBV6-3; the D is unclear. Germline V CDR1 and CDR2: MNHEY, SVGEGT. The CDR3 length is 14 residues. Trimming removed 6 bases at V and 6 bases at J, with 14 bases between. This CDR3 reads CASRDLVISGELFF. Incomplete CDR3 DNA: TGTGCCAGCAGAGACTTGGTCATATCCGGGGAG.

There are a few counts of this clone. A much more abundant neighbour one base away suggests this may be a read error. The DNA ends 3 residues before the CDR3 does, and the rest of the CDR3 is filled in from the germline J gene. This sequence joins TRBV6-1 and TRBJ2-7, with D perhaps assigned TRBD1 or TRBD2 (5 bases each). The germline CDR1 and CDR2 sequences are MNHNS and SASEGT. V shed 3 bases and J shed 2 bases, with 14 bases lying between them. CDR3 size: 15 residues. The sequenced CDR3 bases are TGTGCCAGCAGTGAGAGGGCAGGGAGCCCCTACGAG. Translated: CASSERAGSPYE. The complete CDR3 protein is CASSERAGSPYEQYF.

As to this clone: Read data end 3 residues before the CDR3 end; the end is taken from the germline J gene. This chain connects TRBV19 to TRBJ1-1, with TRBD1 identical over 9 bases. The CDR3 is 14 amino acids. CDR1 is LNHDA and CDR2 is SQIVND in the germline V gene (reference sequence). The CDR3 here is CASRKQGAGSSAFF. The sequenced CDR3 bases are TGTGCCAGTAGGAAACAGGGGGCGGGGAGTTCG.

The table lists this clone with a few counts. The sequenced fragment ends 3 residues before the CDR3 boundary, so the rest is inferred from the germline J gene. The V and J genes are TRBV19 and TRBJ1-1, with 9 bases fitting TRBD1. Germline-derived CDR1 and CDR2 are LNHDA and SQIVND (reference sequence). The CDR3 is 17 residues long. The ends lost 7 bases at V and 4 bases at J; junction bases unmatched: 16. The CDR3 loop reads CASKKHNTGQGSTEAFF. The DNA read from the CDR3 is TGTGCCAGTAAAAAACACAACACCGGACAGGGGAGCACTGAA. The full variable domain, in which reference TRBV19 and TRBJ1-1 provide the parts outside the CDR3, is DGGITQSPKYLFRKEGQNVTLSCEQNLNHDAMYWYRQDPGQGLRLIYYSQIVNDFQKGDIAEGYSVSREKKESFPLTVTSAQKNPTAFYLCASKKHNTGQGSTEAFFGQGTRLTVV.

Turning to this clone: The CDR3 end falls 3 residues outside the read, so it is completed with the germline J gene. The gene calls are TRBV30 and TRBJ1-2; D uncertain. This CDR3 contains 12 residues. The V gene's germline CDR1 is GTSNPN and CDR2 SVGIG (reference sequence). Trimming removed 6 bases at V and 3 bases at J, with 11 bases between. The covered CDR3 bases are TGTGCCTGTGTGCAGGCTGACTATGGC. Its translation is CACVQADYG. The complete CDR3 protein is CACVQADYGYTF.

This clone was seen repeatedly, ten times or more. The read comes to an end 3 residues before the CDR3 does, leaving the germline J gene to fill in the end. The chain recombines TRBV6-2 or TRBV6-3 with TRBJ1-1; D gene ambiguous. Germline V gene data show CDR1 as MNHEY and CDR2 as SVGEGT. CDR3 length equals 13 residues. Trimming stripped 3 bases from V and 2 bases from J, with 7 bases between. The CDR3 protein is CASSYGRNTEAFF. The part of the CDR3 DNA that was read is TGTGCCAGCAGTTATGGCAGAAACACTGAA.

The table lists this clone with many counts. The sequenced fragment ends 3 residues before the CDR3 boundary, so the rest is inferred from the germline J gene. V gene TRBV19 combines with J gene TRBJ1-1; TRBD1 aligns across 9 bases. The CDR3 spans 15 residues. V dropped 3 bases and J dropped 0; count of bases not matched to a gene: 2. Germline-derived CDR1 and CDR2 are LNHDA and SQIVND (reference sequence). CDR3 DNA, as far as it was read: TGTGCCAGTAGTATTGGGGACAGGGTGAACACTGAA. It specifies CASSIGDRVNTE. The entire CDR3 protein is CASSIGDRVNTEAFF.

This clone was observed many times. The CDR3 loop reads CASSLAPAGGLLDTQYF. The covered CDR3 bases are TGTGCCAGCAGCTTAGCTCCAGCGGGGGGCCTTCTCGATACG. The rearrangement joins TRBV7-6 to TRBJ2-3; 9 bases match TRBD2. The read stops 3 residues short of the end of the CDR3; the missing end is completed from the germline J gene. Germline V lookup: CDR1 SGHVS, CDR2 FNYEAQ. V lost 0 bases, J lost 6 bases, and 10 bases stayed unmatched. CDR3 length: 17 amino acids.

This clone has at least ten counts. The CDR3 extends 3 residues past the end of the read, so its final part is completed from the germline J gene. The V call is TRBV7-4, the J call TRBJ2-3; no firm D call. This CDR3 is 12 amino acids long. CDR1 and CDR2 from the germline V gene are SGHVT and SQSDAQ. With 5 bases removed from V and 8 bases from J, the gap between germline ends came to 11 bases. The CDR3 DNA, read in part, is TGTGCCAGCAGCCTAGTCTACGGTACG. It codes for CASSLVYGT. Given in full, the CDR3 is CASSLVYGTQYF.